Listed here are 20 T cell receptor beta chains from one sample, sequenced in a study of memory CD4+ T cells and cytomegalovirus serostatus. The sort gate was single viable CD3+CD4+CD8-CD45RO+ cells for memory CD4+ T cells. Data came from immunoSEQ multiplex PCR; TCRdb stores just in-frame clones and leaves some out. The sample yields approximately 52,000 clones, about 73% seen once. Sequencing input: memory CD4+ T cells from blood. Receptor source: an adult in good health and CMV-seronegative.

The rearrangement joins TRBV19 to TRBJ2-7, with 7 bases matching TRBD1. V lost 5 bases and J lost 5; bases outside the gene matches: 18. From germline, CDR1 is LNHDA and CDR2 SQIVND (reference sequence). CDR3 size: 17 residues. CDR3 in DNA: TGTGCCAGTAGTTCCGATAAGCCACAGGGGCTGGGGAACGAGCAGTACTTC. Protein product: CASSSDKPQGLGNEQYF.

The chain has TRBV5-5 and TRBJ2-2; 15 bases map to TRBD2. Per the germline V gene, CDR1 is SGHKS and CDR2 is YYEKEE (reference sequence). The CDR3 is made up of 19 amino acids. V was pared by 3 bases and J by 0 bases, with 6 bases of the junction left unmatched. The DNA for the CDR3 is TGTGCCAGCAGCTCGGGACTAGCGGGGGGCTTTCCGAACACCGGGGAGCTGTTTTTT. Protein product: CASSSGLAGGFPNTGELFF.

This CDR3 reads CASSGPDKMNTEAFF. In DNA, the CDR3 is TGTGCCAGCAGCGGACCCGACAAGATGAACACTGAAGCTTTCTTT. The chain combines TRBV5-6 with TRBJ1-1; D gene ambiguous. CDR3 length: 15 residues. Per the germline V gene, CDR1 is SGHDT and CDR2 is YYEEEE. V was shortened by 4 bases and J by 0 bases, with 13 bases between the two germline ends.

The chain recombines TRBV6-1 with TRBJ2-1, with no clear D. Per the germline V gene, CDR1 is MNHNS and CDR2 is SASEGT. The V end was cut by 4 bases, the J end by 0 bases, with 10 bases between. The CDR3 sequence is 15 residues long. The DNA of the CDR3 is TGTGCCAGCAGTGTCAGACCGAGCTCCTACAATGAGCAGTTCTTC. It codes for CASSVRPSSYNEQFF.

The genes are TRBV6-1 and TRBJ1-4; D is unclear. This CDR3 comprises 14 residues. Between the trimmed V and J ends, which lost 4 bases and 4 bases, there was a span of 10 bases. Germline loops: CDR1 MNHNS, CDR2 SASEGT. The CDR3 bases are TGTGCCAGCAGTGTGGGCACTCTTAATGAAAAACTGTTTTTT. Amino acid sequence: CASSVGTLNEKLFF.

The chain carries TRBV6-5 and TRBJ2-7; D is undetermined. Trimming left V 7 bases short and J 9 bases short, with 10 bases between. CDR1 is MNHEY and CDR2 is SVGAGI in the germline V gene. The CDR3 contains 10 residues. The CDR3 spells CASTLMGQYF. The CDR3 DNA sequence: TGTGCCAGCACCCTCATGGGGCAGTACTTC.

This clone was counted between two and nine times. The rearrangement joins TRBV15 to TRBJ2-1; D gene ambiguous. V lost 3 bases and J 3 bases, leaving 12 bases between the germline ends. The CDR3 contains 15 residues. The germline CDR1 and CDR2 sequences are LNHNV and YYDKDF (reference sequence). CDR3: CATSSDNGVYNEQFF. Here the CDR3 DNA reads TGTGCCACCAGCAGTGACAATGGGGTCTACAATGAGCAGTTCTTC. The whole variable domain, filled in from reference TRBV15 and TRBJ2-1, reads DAMVIQNPRYQVTQFGKPVTLSCSQTLNHNVMYWYQQKSSQAPKLLFHYYDKDFNNEADTPDNFQSRRPNTSFCFLDIRSPGLGDTAMYLCATSSDNGVYNEQFFGPGTRLTVL.

The genes are TRBV27 and TRBJ1-4; 10 bases fit TRBD1. From germline, CDR1 is MNHEY and CDR2 SMNVEV (reference sequence). The CDR3 has 14 residues. V dropped 5 bases and J dropped 10; count of bases not matched to a gene: 7. The CDR3 is CASSIDRGLRKLFF. DNA of the CDR3: TGTGCCAGCAGTATAGACAGGGGGCTTAGAAAACTGTTTTTT.

The V call is TRBV5-1, the J call TRBJ1-1; tentative D call: TRBD1 (5 bases). This CDR3 spans 17 amino acids. In germline, CDR1 is SGHRS, CDR2 YFSETQ. Trimming removed 0 bases at V and 3 bases at J, with 18 bases between. The CDR3 DNA reads as TGCGCCAGCAGCTTGGCACGGACGTCTTCCAGGGACACTGAAGCTTTCTTT. Encoded protein: CASSLARTSSRDTEAFF.

This clone was seen just once. The chain employs TRBV29-1 and TRBJ2-7; D not resolved. The CDR3 has 14 amino acids. Germline V gives CDR1 SQVTM, CDR2 ANQGSEA. Trimming removed 4 bases from V and 1 base from J, with 14 bases in between. The CDR3 nucleotides are TGCAGCGTTGTAGTGGCTGTGGGGTCCTACGAGCAGTACTTC. Its translation: CSVVVAVGSYEQYF.

This CDR3 is CASRQGINYGYTF. CDR3 nucleotides: TGTGCCAGTCGACAGGGGATTAACTATGGCTACACCTTC. The J gene is TRBJ1-2, the V gene TRBV6-5; 8 bases agree with TRBD1. The germline CDR1 and CDR2 sequences are MNHEY and SVGAGI. The CDR3 contains 13 residues. V lost 9 bases to trimming and J lost 1 base; unmatched junction nucleotides: 4.

The CDR3 DNA follows: TGTGCCAGCAGCCCACAGCTAAGCTCCTACAATGAGCAGTTCTTC. As protein: CASSPQLSSYNEQFF. The chain links TRBV7-9 to TRBJ2-1; no definite D call. The length of the CDR3 is 15 residues. The V gene lost 5 bases and the J gene lost 0 bases, with 11 bases spanning the gap. Germline loops: CDR1 SEHNR, CDR2 FQNEAQ (reference sequence).

J is TRBJ1-1 and V is TRBV25-1, with 8 nucleotides matching TRBD1. This CDR3 contains 12 residues. V was pared by 6 bases and J by 4 bases, with 1 base of the junction left unmatched. Per germline, CDR1 MGHDK and CDR2 SYGVNS. CDR3 in DNA: TGTGCCAGCAGGCAGGGGGCCACTGAAGCTTTCTTT. Translation gives CASRQGATEAFF.

The chain uses TRBV7-9 and TRBJ2-3, with D unclear. The CDR3 loop spans 13 amino acids. CDR1 and CDR2 from the germline V gene are SEHNR and FQNEAQ (reference sequence). The V end lost 2 bases, the J end lost 5 bases, and 8 bases lay between the germline ends. The CDR3 protein is CASSLYGVDTQYF. The CDR3 region has the DNA TGTGCCAGCAGCTTATATGGGGTAGATACGCAGTATTTT.

The V and J genes are TRBV11-3 and TRBJ2-1, with TRBD2 matching over 10 bases. There are 17 residues in the CDR3. CDR1 is SGHNT and CDR2 is YENEEA in the germline V gene. The J segment lost 5 bases and the V segment lost 1 base, leaving 8 bases of the junction unmatched. The CDR3 protein is CASSLARQRGGNNEQFF. CDR3 bases: TGTGCCAGCAGCTTAGCTAGGCAGCGGGGGGGAAACAATGAGCAGTTCTTC.

The count of this clone is one. This sequence joins TRBV9 and TRBJ1-1, with D perhaps TRBD1 (5 bases). CDR3 length equals 14 residues. Between the trimmed V and J ends, which lost 6 bases and 6 bases, there was a span of 18 bases. The germline V gene has CDR1 SGDLS and CDR2 YYNGEE. DNA of the CDR3: TGTGCCAGCACCCAGGGACCTGACACCGCTGAAGCTTTCTTT. Its protein is CASTQGPDTAEAFF.

This chain connects TRBV2 to TRBJ1-2, with 10 bases identical to TRBD1. CDR3 length: 13 amino acids. In germline, CDR1 is SNHLY, CDR2 FYNNEI. V lost 11 bases, J lost 8 bases, and 11 bases stayed unmatched. CDR3 in DNA: TGTGCCGGACGGACAGGGGGGAAGGGGGGCTACACCTTC. It codes for CAGRTGGKGGYTF.

The V call is TRBV6-1, the J call TRBJ2-1, with unresolved D. CDR1 MNHNS and CDR2 SASEGT come from the germline V gene. The CDR3 is made up of 13 amino acids. With 6 bases removed from V and 3 bases from J, the gap between germline ends came to 9 bases. The CDR3 loop reads CASSAPNYNEQFF. Here the CDR3 DNA reads TGTGCCAGCAGCGCTCCCAACTACAATGAGCAGTTCTTC.

The rearrangement links TRBV7-2 to TRBJ2-5, with TRBD1 identical over 7 bases. V lost 1 base, J lost 5 bases, and 7 bases stayed unmatched. This CDR3 has 15 amino acids. CDR1 and CDR2 from the germline V gene are SGHTA and FQGNSA. DNA for the CDR3: TGTGCCAGCAGCTTAGAAGGGACAGCTATGGAGACCCAGTACTTC. Protein: CASSLEGTAMETQYF.

The rearrangement links TRBV5-1 to TRBJ2-3; no definite D call. Trimming removed 0 bases at V and 2 bases at J, with 7 bases between. The germline V gene encodes CDR1 SGHRS and CDR2 YFSETQ. The CDR3 runs 14 residues. CDR3 bases: TGCGCCAGCAGCTTGGGATCTTACACAGATACGCAGTATTTT. This sequence encodes CASSLGSYTDTQYF.